This T cell receptor beta chain was sequenced for a study of radiotherapy plus CTLA-4 blockade in lung cancer. The wider study: Objective responses occurred in around 18% of patients; about 34% had disease control. Findings of the study overall: Clones of tumor-derived TCRs expanded in blood after radiotherapy plus ipilimumab.

CTLA-4 blockade using ipilimumab, together with focal radiation, was received by patients with chemo-refractory metastatic non-small-cell lung cancer. A remark on this clone: Its target is unknown.

The CDR3 is 14 residues long. Trimming cost V 6 bases and J 4 bases; bases outside gene matches: 3. In germline, CDR1 is SNHLY, CDR2 FYNNEI. The table came from immunoSEQ multiplex PCR; TCRdb's copy has only in-frame clones and leaves some out. The table shows about 56,000 clones, with approximately 80% occurring only once. The clonotype was recovered from a human donor with non-small cell lung cancer who had a complete response to radiotherapy plus ipilimumab. The chain couples TRBV2 to TRBJ1-1; 12 positions agree with TRBD1. The sample in question was peripheral blood, obtained from a patient treated with radiotherapy plus ipilimumab. Here the CDR3 reads CASRGQGAVTEAFF. In nucleotides, the CDR3 is TGTGCCAGCAGGGGACAGGGGGCGGTCACTGAAGCTTTCTTT.